These T cell receptor beta chains were read from a single sample in a study of CD8+CD57+ T cells in acquired aplastic anemia. TCRdb passed the reads through MiXCR, listing each CDR3 protein once. The profile covers 200,000 to 250,000 distinct CDR3 sequences, with over 60% appearing a single time and about 29% taken by the ten largest. Sequencing was carried out using sorted CD4+, CD8+, or CD8+CD57+ T cells (not recorded which) from PBMCs. These receptors originate from a human donor in good health. CDR3s include the opening cysteine and the closing phenylalanine or tryptophan. D genes are given only for firm matches. Not all rows give a size; the values are once, few, many and, for expanded clones, a class.

>TRBD2|many|TRBV4-2|TRBJ2-1
TGTGCCAGCAGCCAAGCCCAGACTAGCGGGGTCGCTGAGCAGTTCTTC
CASSQAQTSGVAEQFF
>NA|NA|TRBV10-2|TRBJ2-7
TGCGCCAGCAGGGAGGGGGGGCGGGAGCAGTACTTC
CASREGGREQYF
>NA|NA|TRBV7-2|TRBJ1-2
TGTGCCAGCAGCCCGGGGGGGACCCATTATGGCTACACCTTC
CASSPGGTHYGYTF
>TRBD1|many|TRBV19|TRBJ2-1
TGTGCCAGTAGCATACAGGGGCTAACCTCCTACAATGAGCAGTTCTTC
CASSIQGLTSYNEQFF
>TRBD1|many|TRBV5-1|TRBJ2-2
TGCGCCAGCAGCTTGGATGCAGGACAGGGGGGTACCGGGGAGCTGTTTTTT
CASSLDAGQGGTGELFF
>NA|NA|TRBV7-2|TRBJ1-4
TGTGCCAGCACAAATCCGTCTACTGCGGGAAAACTGTTTTTT
CASTNPSTAGKLFF
>NA|once|TRBV20-1|TRBJ1-6
TGCAGTGCTTACAGGGATGGAGTTCCGTATTCACCCCTCCACTTT
CSAYRDGVPYSPLHF
>NA|many|TRBV25-1|TRBJ2-7
TGTGCCAGCAGTCCCCTTCTCGAGCAGTACTTC
CASSPLLEQYF
>TRBD2|NA|TRBV4-1|TRBJ2-1
TGCGCCAGCAGCCAAGACCCTGGACTAGCGGGAGTTGAGCAGTTCTTC
CASSQDPGLAGVEQFF
>TRBD1|NA|TRBV14|TRBJ2-5
TGTGCCAGCAGCCAGGCGGGACAGGGCTTC
CASSQAGQGF
>NA|few|TRBV20-1|TRBJ2-7
TGCAGTGCTAGACCTCCTAGGCCCCCCTACGAGCAGTACTTC
CSARPPRPPYEQYF
>NA|NA|TRBV10-1|TRBJ1-2
TGCGCCAGCAGTGAGTGGGTGCCCGAAGTTCTTAACTATGGCTACACCTTC
CASSEWVPEVLNYGYTF
>NA|many|TRBV5-1|TRBJ2-1
TGCGCCAGCAGCTTGAACGGACTTGATGAGTTCTTC
CASSLNGLDEFF
>NA|once|TRBV7-8|TRBJ2-3
TGTGCCAGCAGCTCCGGGGGGCCGACAGATACGCAGTATTTT
CASSSGGPTDTQYF
>TRBD2|NA|TRBV19|TRBJ2-1
TGTGCCAGTAGTATCGCTAGCGGGAGTCTCAATGAGCAGTTCTTC
CASSIASGSLNEQFF
>NA|NA|TRBV20-1|TRBJ1-5
TGCAGTGCTAGAGGAGGTAGTGAGAATCAGCCCCAGCATTTT
CSARGGSENQPQHF
>TRBD1|NA|TRBV4-1|TRBJ2-7
TGCGCCAGCAGCCCTGGACAGGGGCGCTACGAGCAGTACTTC
CASSPGQGRYEQYF
>TRBD2|NA|TRBV7-2|TRBJ2-1
TGTGCCAGCAGCTTAGCACGTCGTCTAGCGGGGGACAATGAGCAGTTCTTC
CASSLARRLAGDNEQFF
>NA|NA|TRBV20-1|TRBJ2-5
TGCAGTGCTAGGGGTGGACAGACCCAGTACTTC
CSARGGQTQYF
>TRBD2|NA|TRBV24-1|TRBJ2-3
TGTGCCAGTAGTTGGACTAGCGGGGGAACAGATACGCAGTATTTT
CASSWTSGGTDTQYF
>NA|few|TRBV7-6|TRBJ1-6
TGTGCCAGCAGCTTATCCGACAGCTATAATTCACCCCTCCACTTT
CASSLSDSYNSPLHF
>NA|few|TRBV7-9|TRBJ1-2
TGTGCCAGCAGCTTAGGTCTTGGCTACACCTTC
CASSLGLGYTF
>NA|few|TRBV9|TRBJ2-2
TGTGCCAGCAGCGTAGCCCTCCCACCGCCCACCGGGGAGCTGTTTTTT
CASSVALPPPTGELFF
>NA|NA|TRBV4-1|TRBJ2-7
TGCGCCAGCAGCCAAACGACAGGGAGGCCGTACGAGCAGTACTTC
CASSQTTGRPYEQYF
>NA|NA|TRBV12-3/TRBV12-4|TRBJ2-1
TGTGCCAGCAGTTGGGGTCTAGCGAACTCCTACAATGAGCAGTTCTTC
CASSWGLANSYNEQFF
>NA|many|TRBV14|TRBJ2-2
TGTGCCAGCAGCCTATGGCAGAACACCGGGGAGCTGTTTTTT
CASSLWQNTGELFF
>NA|NA|TRBV7-9|TRBJ2-2
TGTGCCAGCAGCTTAGGCTCAGGGACCTACACCGGGGAGCTGTTTTTT
CASSLGSGTYTGELFF
>TRBD1|many|TRBV6-5|TRBJ2-7
TGTGCCAGCAGTCTCACGACAGGGGACAACTCCTACGAGCAGTACTTC
CASSLTTGDNSYEQYF
>TRBD1|NA|TRBV5-4|TRBJ2-7
TGTGCCAGCAGCTTGGTGTCAGGGGGACGGGACGAGCAGTACTTC
CASSLVSGGRDEQYF
>TRBD1|NA|TRBV7-9|TRBJ1-2
TGTGCCAGCAGCGTGACAGGGTCGGTCGGCTACACCTTC
CASSVTGSVGYTF
>NA|few|TRBV19|TRBJ2-7
TGTGCCACCACAGGGTCGCTGTACGAGCAGTACTTC
CATTGSLYEQYF
>NA|NA|TRBV15|TRBJ2-3
TGTGCCACCAGCAGAGGTGGTAGCACAGATACGCAGTATTTT
CATSRGGSTDTQYF
>TRBD2|NA|TRBV7-2|TRBJ2-2
TGTGCCAGCAGCTTCCGGACTAGCGGGAGCGGGGCCGGGGAGCTGTTTTTT
CASSFRTSGSGAGELFF
>NA|NA|TRBV19|TRBJ2-7
TGTGCCAGTAGTATAACGACAGATTACGAGCAGTACTTC
CASSITTDYEQYF
>TRBD1|NA|TRBV7-9|TRBJ2-1
TGTGCCAGCAGTGGGGACAGCTCCTACAATGAGCAGTTCTTC
CASSGDSSYNEQFF
>TRBD1|NA|TRBV6-5|TRBJ1-6
TGTGCCAGCAGGCAGGGGGTTGGTTCACCCCTCCACTTT
CASRQGVGSPLHF
>TRBD2|NA|TRBV6-5|TRBJ2-7
TGTGCCAGCAGTGGGAGCGGGGCCCCCTACGAGCAGTACTTC
CASSGSGAPYEQYF
>NA|many|TRBV11-3|TRBJ1-4
TGTGCCAGCAGCCTCTGGGGGGGTCACATCCCTAATGAAAAACTGTTTTTT
CASSLWGGHIPNEKLFF
>TRBD2|NA|TRBV20-1|TRBJ2-1
TGCAGTGCTAGTTGGCTAGCGGGGGGGGGCAATGAGCAGTTCTTC
CSASWLAGGGNEQFF
>NA|many|TRBV10-2|TRBJ1-1
TGCGCCAGCAGTGAAGGTTGGGGCGGGGGCACTGAAGCTTTCTTT
CASSEGWGGGTEAFF
>NA|few|TRBV9|TRBJ2-3
TGTGCCAGCAGCGTAGGGCCAGACTTCACAGATACGCAGTATTTT
CASSVGPDFTDTQYF
>NA|NA|TRBV11-2|TRBJ1-2
TGTGCCAGCAGCCAAGAAGGGGCAGGTGGCTACACCTTC
CASSQEGAGGYTF
>NA|many|TRBV9|TRBJ1-1
TGTGCCAGCAGCTCGGCTGAGAACACTGAAGCTTTCTTT
CASSSAENTEAFF
>NA|NA|TRBV7-9|TRBJ1-1
TGTGCCAGCAGAGTAGGGGTATCTGAAGCTTTCTTT
CASRVGVSEAFF
>NA|NA|TRBV7-9|TRBJ2-7
TGTGCCAGCAGCTTATTTGGGGACTCCTACGAGCAGTACTTC
CASSLFGDSYEQYF
>NA|many|TRBV20-1|TRBJ1-1
TGCAGTGCTAGACGTGAAATTGGCGGGACTGGGGCAGCTTTCTTT
CSARREIGGTGAAFF
>NA|NA|TRBV6-6|TRBJ1-1
TGTGCCAGCAGAGTTGGGTCCGGGAACACTGAAGCTTTCTTT
CASRVGSGNTEAFF
>NA|NA|TRBV7-8|TRBJ1-4
TGTGCCAGCAGCTTAGGGCACGTTAATGAAAAACTGTTTTTT
CASSLGHVNEKLFF
>NA|NA|TRBV5-1|TRBJ2-2
TGCGCCAGCAGCCGATTAGACACCGGGGAGCTGTTTTTT
CASSRLDTGELFF
>TRBD1|once|TRBV20-1|TRBJ2-7
TGCAGTGCGGCCGGACAGGACTACGAGCAGTACTTC
CSAAGQDYEQYF
>NA|NA|TRBV20-1|TRBJ1-6
TGCAGTGCTAGGGGGGGGGGGGCGACTAATTCACCCCTCCACTTT
CSARGGGATNSPLHF